This TCR beta chain was retrieved from a study of human T cells and chemical hapten exposure. Whole-study context: Affected patients, primarily female, had alopecia areata, totalis or universalis.

Original data processing: Samples held a median of around 92,000 TCRs, range about 20,000–690,600. TCRdb ran MiXCR on the RACE reads and lists one entry per CDR3 protein. In this record, the V and J calls reflect TCRdb's handling and not the investigators' own analysis. The sample has fewer than 80,000 distinct CDR3 sequences; over 9% are singletons. Time point denoted: patch test 2, 6 weeks after DPC sensitization. Specified treatment: therapeutic diphenylcyclopropenone sensitization with weekly scalp DPC. Unfractionated whole blood yielded the extracted total RNA. Study outcomes and limitations: Counts of TCRs above 1 in 1000 frequency stayed unchanged with DPC sensitization.

This clonotype was seen at least ten times. What it recognizes is unknown. Germline loops: CDR1 ENHRY, CDR2 SYGVKD. The CDR3 loop spans 16 amino acids. V lost 1 base, J lost 1 base, and 13 bases lay in between. This specimen consisted of whole blood, obtained in connection with sensitization to the hapten diphenylcyclopropenone (DPC). This clonotype was obtained from a woman aged 50 to 60 with alopecia areata. Some clones in this sample may be carry-over from other donors' samples. The chain combines TRBV10-3 with TRBJ2-5; D may be TRBD1 (5 bases). As DNA, the CDR3 is TGTGCCATCAGTGAGTTCAAGGGGCAGCCCCAAGAGACCCAGTACTTC. This gives the protein CAISEFKGQPQETQYF.